This is a list of T cell receptor beta chains from one sample in a study of PD-1 blockade in classical Hodgkin lymphoma. Measured with immunoSEQ multiplex PCR; TCRdb has only the in-frame clones, and not every one. The data contain 20,000 to 25,000 clones, around three quarters of them singletons. The material was peripheral blood mononuclear cells (PBMCs), obtained before the second cycle of nivolumab. The receptor set was obtained from a human donor with classical Hodgkin lymphoma. CDR3s include the opening cysteine and the closing phenylalanine or tryptophan. Clone size is given for some rows only: seen once, a few or many times, or a class if the clone is expanded.

>TRBV25-1|TRBJ2-7|-
CASSAGQVYEQYF
>TRBV6-6|TRBJ1-3|-
CASSYSPGNTIYF
>TRBV28|TRBJ2-1|-
CASSLSRSGRLSEQFF
>TRBV4-1|TRBJ2-5|few
CASSQDIGQGETQYF
>TRBV6-5|TRBJ2-7|-
CASSSWDRSYEQYF
>TRBV5-1|TRBJ2-3|-
CASSRGGDTQYF
>TRBV11-1|TRBJ2-1|-
CASSFSRLNEQFF
>TRBV6-6|TRBJ2-3|-
CASSRRPTDTQYF
>TRBV5-4|TRBJ2-2|-
CASSLGLTGELFF
>TRBV5-4|TRBJ1-1|-
CASSLAGVLNTEAFF
>TRBV18|TRBJ2-1|-
CASSPGTGFVNEQFF
>TRBV21-1|TRBJ2-3|-
CASSPRDTDTQYF
>TRBV2|TRBJ1-4|-
CASKVSATNEKLFF
>TRBV5-6|TRBJ2-7|-
CASSLGIAYEQYF
>TRBV19|TRBJ2-3|-
CASSTSGTGRDTQYF
>TRBV11-1|TRBJ2-7|few
CASSLSGGIYEQYF
>TRBV30|TRBJ2-7|-
CAWSVRSGASPYEQYF
>TRBV4-1|TRBJ2-3|-
CASSQEPAVSTDTQYF
>TRBV11-2|TRBJ1-1|-
CASSLAPLAEAFF
>TRBV2|TRBJ2-1|-
CASRVEVQFF
>TRBV7-8|TRBJ2-2|once
CASSDKRLGGVDTGELFF
>TRBV6-6|TRBJ2-7|-
CASSDRADSYEQYF
>TRBV7-6|TRBJ1-4|-
CASSLKGMETTNEKLFF
>TRBV5-1|TRBJ2-7|once
CASSEVGLAGSEQYF
>TRBV7-9|TRBJ2-7|-
CASSLNSGGIEQYF
>TRBV5-5|TRBJ2-7|few
CASSPGTSGRGSEQYF
>TRBV6-5|TRBJ2-7|-
CASSKTGVYEQYF
>TRBV19|TRBJ2-1|-
CASSIAKLAGGNEQFF
>TRBV29-1|TRBJ1-1|-
CSVVRGQTEAFF
>TRBV5-6|TRBJ2-3|-
CASSLVLRADTQYF
>TRBV2|TRBJ1-2|-
CASRNSDYGYTF
>TRBV2|TRBJ1-1|few
CASRLGTPNTEAFF
>TRBV11-1|TRBJ2-5|-
CASSQRLMGETQYF
>TRBV7-9|TRBJ2-2|-
CASSLANAWELFF
>TRBV15|TRBJ2-7|-
CATSRDRPARGDYEQYF
>TRBV19|TRBJ1-4|few
CASSGTTWTEKLFF
>TRBV7-9|TRBJ2-7|-
CASSTPGTGEYEQYF
>TRBV5-1|TRBJ2-2|few
CASSLALGTGELFF
>TRBV10-2|TRBJ2-1|-
CASSESPSIHEQFF
>TRBV18|TRBJ1-3|-
CASSPVPGQGSSGNTIYF
>TRBV7-9|TRBJ2-7|-
CASSLVRQLEPYEQYF
>TRBV10-3|TRBJ2-7|-
CAISVSLEQYF